This section outlines one TCR beta chain sequence together with its context. The source of the sample is a study of blood T cell repertoires in COVID-19. About the research overall: PBMCs, B-cell-depleted T cells, or T cells provided the cDNA or gDNA that made up the material.

Authors' methods: Reference gene primer amplification gave estimated nucleated cell counts. Repertoires were generated with immunoSEQ multiplex PCR, while TCRdb's copy carries only in-frame clones and drops some. V and J calls and clone size are those listed in that table; D and trimming were worked out from the DNA. The sample records approximately 150,000 clones, 75% to 85% being singletons. V was pared by 2 bases and J by 7 bases, with 5 bases of the junction left unmatched. The CDR3 runs 13 residues. CDR1 and CDR2 (germline): MNHEY, SVGAGI. Sequencing used peripheral blood. The TCR sequence derives from a woman in her forties or fifties in a cohort sampled during active or convalescent COVID-19. The chain links TRBV6-5 to TRBJ2-7; TRBD1 matches 7 bases. In DNA, the CDR3 is TGTGCCAGCAGTTACGAAGGGGGCAGGGAGCAGTACTTC. Encoded protein: CASSYEGGREQYF.